The 10 T cell receptor beta chains below were found in one sample sequenced in a study of blood T cell repertoires in COVID-19 (TCRdb year 2020). The protocol used for the library was the immunoSEQ multiplex PCR assay. TCRdb's version of the immuneACCESS table is confined to in-frame rearrangements and falls short of the full clone set. An unresolved V gene accounts for under half of the shortfall where checked; the remainder is of unknown origin. The sample contains 200,000 or so clones, almost 80% of them found a single time. In total, the top ten clones hold 17% of the sample. Sequencing was performed on peripheral blood. Receptors originate from a man in his 60s with active or convalescent COVID-19.

This clone has just a few counts. The genes are TRBV3-1 (or the pseudogene TRBV3-2) and TRBJ2-1, with D hard to call. V lost 7 bases and J lost 4, with 5 bases in between. Germline CDR1 is LGHDT and CDR2 is YNNKEL (reference sequence). The CDR3 is 11 amino acids. The CDR3 DNA follows: TGTGCCAGCAAATCTTACAATGAGCAGTTCTTC. Amino acid sequence: CASKSYNEQFF.

J is TRBJ1-1 and V is TRBV10-3, with D possibly TRBD1 on 5 matching bases. V gave up 6 bases and J gave up 0 bases, with 14 bases separating them. Germline V gives CDR1 ENHRY, CDR2 SYGVKD. The CDR3 is made up of 15 amino acids. The CDR3 DNA follows: TGTGCCATCAGGAAAGACAGCAACATGAACACTGAAGCTTTCTTT. Its protein product is CAIRKDSNMNTEAFF.

The chain recombines TRBV11-3 with TRBJ1-1, with a possible D match to TRBD1 (5 bases). V was cut by 3 bases and J by 4 bases, with 9 bases left in between. Germline assignment: CDR1 SGHNT and CDR2 YENEEA. This CDR3 comprises 13 residues. The CDR3 bases are TGTGCCAGCAGCTTTCACGGGGGCACTGAAGCTTTCTTT. The encoded protein is CASSFHGGTEAFF.

The chain has TRBV7-9 and TRBJ2-2; 9 bases match TRBD1. CDR3 size: 14 residues. The J segment lost 5 bases and the V segment lost 6 bases, leaving 4 bases of the junction unmatched. Looked up from germline, CDR1 is SEHNR and CDR2 is FQNEAQ (reference sequence). The CDR3 nucleotides are TGTGCCAGCAGGGACAGGGGCCGAACCGGGGAGCTGTTTTTT. Translation gives CASRDRGRTGELFF. Supplemented by reference TRBV7-9 and TRBJ2-2, the full variable domain reads DTGVSQNPRHKITKRGQNVTFRCDPISEHNRLYWYRQTLGQGPEFLTYFQNEAQLEKSRLLSDRFSAERPKGSFSTLEIQRTEQGDSAMYLCASRDRGRTGELFFGEGSRLTVL.

The chain has TRBV7-2 and TRBJ1-1; 9 nucleotides match TRBD1. The germline V gene has CDR1 SGHTA and CDR2 FQGNSA. V dropped 5 bases and J dropped 2; count of bases not matched to a gene: 9. CDR3 length: 16 residues. In DNA, the CDR3 is TGTGCCAGCAGCCCTTCCGGGACAGGGTACAACACTGAAGCTTTCTTT. Its translation: CASSPSGTGYNTEAFF.

The sample holds one count of this clone. V is TRBV4-1 and J is TRBJ2-7; the D gene is possibly TRBD2 (5 bases). The CDR3 has 15 residues. CDR1 MGHRA and CDR2 YSYEKL come from the germline V gene. The germline V and J ends were trimmed by 0 bases and 4 bases, with 13 bases remaining between them. The CDR3 loop reads CASSQDRRGFYEQYF. CDR3 sequence (DNA): TGCGCCAGCAGCCAAGACCGTAGAGGGTTTTACGAGCAGTACTTC.

This clone came up once. This chain connects TRBV28 to TRBJ2-3; TRBD1 agrees at 7 bases. The V and J ends lost 6 bases and 0 bases, in that order; junction bases with no gene match: 9. Germline CDR1 and CDR2: MDHEN and SYDVKM. The CDR3 runs 16 residues. The CDR3 here is CASSPLGGLSTDTQYF. As DNA, the CDR3 is TGTGCCAGCAGCCCCTTAGGGGGCCTAAGCACAGATACGCAGTATTTT.

J is TRBJ2-7 and V is TRBV11-1; 9 nucleotides align to TRBD1. Germline-derived CDR1 and CDR2 are SGHAT and FQDESV (reference sequence). The length of the CDR3 is 15 residues. Trimming at V came to 5 bases and at J to 5 bases, leaving 10 bases not matched to a gene. The CDR3 DNA reads TGTGCCAGCAGCCCCCCCGGGACAGGGAGCGACGAGCAGTACTTC. It specifies CASSPPGTGSDEQYF.

This chain connects TRBV9 to TRBJ2-1; 7 bases agree with TRBD2. The CDR3 contains 15 residues. J gave up 4 bases and V 7 bases, and 11 bases lay outside the gene matches. Looked up from germline, CDR1 is SGDLS and CDR2 is YYNGEE. The CDR3 is CASFLDWTRYNEQFF. In DNA, the CDR3 is TGTGCCAGCTTCCTCGACTGGACTAGGTACAATGAGCAGTTCTTC.

A note on this clone: The junction departs from germline at one end; a sequencing error may be responsible. The V gene is TRBV20-1, the J gene TRBJ2-5; TRBD2 is a possible D gene (5 bases). The germline V gene encodes CDR1 DFQATT and CDR2 SNEGSKA (reference sequence). This CDR3 comprises 13 residues. CDR3: CSSSGRGQETQYF. CDR3 sequence (DNA): TGCAGTTCTAGTGGACGGGGCCAAGAGACCCAGTACTTC.